The sequence of this TCR beta chain was determined in a study of blood T cell repertoires in COVID-19. Original data processing: Researchers report that nucleated cell counts were estimated from reference gene primer amplification. Repertoires were generated with immunoSEQ multiplex PCR, while TCRdb's copy carries only in-frame clones and drops some. V, J and clone size were drawn from that table, and D and trimming were deduced from the DNA. Of about 62,000 clones in the sample, approximately 90% were seen once. The clonotype originates from a woman aged 60 to 75 with acute or convalescent COVID-19. The sample was peripheral blood.

The CDR3 bases are TGTGCCAGCAATCGGGGGGGCGGAAATGAGCAGTTCTTC. Protein product: CASNRGGGNEQFF. The rearrangement joins TRBV28 to TRBJ2-1; 8 bases are shared with TRBD2. Germline V gene lookup returns CDR1 MDHEN and CDR2 SYDVKM. The CDR3 is 13 residues long. V trimming: 7 bases; J trimming: 7 bases; junction bases outside the gene matches: 6. The whole variable domain, filled in from reference TRBV28 and TRBJ2-1, reads DVKVTQSSRYLVKRTGEKVFLECVQDMDHENMFWYRQDPGLGLRLIYFSYDVKMKEKGDIPEGYSVSREKKERFSLILESASTNQTSMYLCASNRGGGNEQFFGPGTRLTVL.